The clone carrying this TCR beta chain has a single count. Its antigen is not identified. The same CDR3 arises from other DNA sequences in this sample as well. TCRdb keeps only in-frame clones here, not all; method: immunoSEQ multiplex PCR. The sample shows 2 million to 2.5 million clones, approximately 96% of them seen only once. This CDR3 comprises 13 residues. Losses at the gene ends were 3 bases for V and 5 bases for J; bases not matched to a gene: 2. In germline, CDR1 is LNHDA, CDR2 SQIVND (reference sequence). The data stem from a study of shared clonotypes between healthy human individuals. Study findings and constraints: In contrast to clonotypes shared by all four donors, non-shared clonotypes had lower generation probabilities.

Sequencing input: naive CD4+ T cells sorted from blood. This sample's subset: CD45RA+ positively selected. The clonotype comes from a young man in good health. The J gene is TRBJ2-5, the V gene TRBV19; TRBD1 matches 8 bases. The CDR3, as DNA: TGTGCCAGTAGTATCGACAGGGGTGAGACCCAGTACTTC. This gives the protein CASSIDRGETQYF.